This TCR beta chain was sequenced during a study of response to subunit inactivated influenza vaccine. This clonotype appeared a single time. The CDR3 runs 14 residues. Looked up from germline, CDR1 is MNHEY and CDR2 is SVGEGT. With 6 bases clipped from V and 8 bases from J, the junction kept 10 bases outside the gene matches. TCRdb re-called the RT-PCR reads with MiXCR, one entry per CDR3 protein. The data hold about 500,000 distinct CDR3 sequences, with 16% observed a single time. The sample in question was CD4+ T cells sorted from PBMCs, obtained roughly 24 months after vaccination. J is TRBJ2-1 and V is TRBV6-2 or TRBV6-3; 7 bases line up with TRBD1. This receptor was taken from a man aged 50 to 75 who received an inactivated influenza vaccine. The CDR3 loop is CASRLLQGLDEQFF. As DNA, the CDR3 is TGTGCCAGCAGGCTACTACAGGGGTTGGATGAGCAGTTCTTC.